This T cell receptor (beta chain) comes out of a study of neurological immune-mediated disorders. In its sample, this clonotype was seen many times. TCRdb itself ran the 5' RACE reads through MiXCR, one entry per CDR3 protein. The data show about 70,000 distinct CDR3 sequences, with 5.2% seen just once and about 5.3% held by the top ten. Trimming cost V 4 bases and J 6 bases, with 19 bases left between them. Germline V gene sequence: CDR1 LGHDT, CDR2 YNNKEL (reference sequence). The CDR3 is 16 residues long. This receptor was identified in a human donor with multiple sclerosis. The donor label of this sample is uncertain. The chain has TRBV3-1 and TRBJ2-1, with D perhaps being TRBD1 or TRBD2 (6 bases each). The sequencing sample was made of PBMCs. As DNA, the CDR3 is TGTGCCAGCAGCCCCTTGACAGGCTACGGGAGCAATGAGCAGTTCTTC. It is translated as CASSPLTGYGSNEQFF.